The rows below give T cell receptor beta chains drawn from one sample of a study of CD8+ T cells in alopecia areata. Clones were read by immunoSEQ multiplex PCR, and TCRdb kept only the in-frame ones, dropping some. This table holds 150,000 or so clones, over 80% found once. Here the sequenced sample was CD8+ T cells sorted from blood, taken at week 0. The receptors shown here come from a human donor with alopecia areata. Each CDR3 is given with its conserved first and last residue. Fields, in order: D gene, clone size, J gene, V gene, CDR3 DNA, CDR3 protein. A D gene is named only where the DNA matches it firmly. Expanded clones are given a class, and other clones once, few, many or no size at all.

d_gene: .
abundance: .
j_gene: TRBJ2-1
v_gene: TRBV29-1
CDR3nt: TGCAGCGTTGAGTTACGAGATGGGAATGAGCAGTTCTTC
CDR3aa: CSVELRDGNEQFF

d_gene: .
abundance: .
j_gene: TRBJ2-7
v_gene: TRBV2
CDR3nt: TGTGCCAGCAGTGACCCCGCCCACGACTTC
CDR3aa: CASSDPAHDF

d_gene: .
abundance: .
j_gene: TRBJ2-1
v_gene: TRBV10-3
CDR3nt: TGTGCCATCAGTGTTATAGGTAATGAGCAGTTCTTC
CDR3aa: CAISVIGNEQFF

d_gene: .
abundance: .
j_gene: TRBJ2-3
v_gene: TRBV23-1
CDR3nt: TGCGCCAGCAGTCCCAACCCAAGACCTCCTCTCCCAGATACGCAGTATTTT
CDR3aa: CASSPNPRPPLPDTQYF

d_gene: TRBD1
abundance: .
j_gene: TRBJ2-7
v_gene: TRBV7-9
CDR3nt: TGTGCCAGCAGCTTAAGCCCCGGACAGGGATCCTACGAGCAGTACTTC
CDR3aa: CASSLSPGQGSYEQYF

d_gene: .
abundance: .
j_gene: TRBJ2-7
v_gene: TRBV27
CDR3nt: TGTGCCAGCAGTCCCGGGGGTTACGAGCAGTACTTC
CDR3aa: CASSPGGYEQYF

d_gene: .
abundance: .
j_gene: TRBJ2-7
v_gene: TRBV7-7
CDR3nt: TGTGCTAGCAGCTTAGTCCGGGGCTCCGGCTCCTACGAGCAGTACTTC
CDR3aa: CASSLVRGSGSYEQYF

d_gene: TRBD2
abundance: .
j_gene: TRBJ2-7
v_gene: TRBV4-1
CDR3nt: TGCGCCAGCAGCCAAGTACCTAGCGGGAACTACGAGCAGTACTTC
CDR3aa: CASSQVPSGNYEQYF

d_gene: .
abundance: few
j_gene: TRBJ2-1
v_gene: TRBV11-2
CDR3nt: TGTGCCGTACAGGGAGTTTCCTACAATGAGCAGTTCTTC
CDR3aa: CAVQGVSYNEQFF

d_gene: .
abundance: .
j_gene: TRBJ2-3
v_gene: TRBV29-1
CDR3nt: TGCAGCGTTGTGTCGGCAAACACAGATACGCAGTATTTT
CDR3aa: CSVVSANTDTQYF

d_gene: .
abundance: .
j_gene: TRBJ2-1
v_gene: TRBV2
CDR3nt: TGTGCCAGCTCCGGACAGACTTTCTACAATGAGCAGTTCTTC
CDR3aa: CASSGQTFYNEQFF